The 27 T cell receptor beta chains in this list originate from one sample, sequenced in a study of T cell clusters in autoimmune cytopenias. One tube held mixed TRB-A and TRB-B primer pools for touch-down PCR. TCRdb reprocessed the multiplex PCR reads and reports one entry per CDR3 protein, with no DNA. This sample's table has over 10,000 distinct CDR3 sequences. Each sample's input was about 270 ng genomic DNA, roughly 38,000 genome equivalents. Another study also made use of these data, one on T cell repertoires in aging, cancer and after chemotherapy.

Sequenced sample: peripheral blood. These TCRs come from a human donor in good health.

This chain joins TRBV5-1 and TRBJ2-5; TCRdb names TRBD1, which stays unverified in the absence of DNA. This CDR3 has 14 amino acids. Per germline, CDR1 SGHRS and CDR2 YFSETQ. The CDR3 reads CASSIGGGEETQYF.

J is TRBJ1-1 and V is TRBV19. This CDR3 comprises 12 residues. Per germline, CDR1 LNHDA and CDR2 SQIVND (reference sequence). The CDR3: CASSRQNTEAFF.

J is TRBJ2-3 and V is TRBV6-5. Germline-derived CDR1 and CDR2 are MNHEY and SVGAGI. This CDR3 has 17 residues. The CDR3 loop is CASSSTRTSGGTDTQYF.

The chain uses TRBV11-3 and TRBJ2-3. CDR3 length: 13 amino acids. Per the germline V gene, CDR1 is SGHNT and CDR2 is YENEEA. CDR3 protein: CASSLAGTDTQYF.

Measured by frequency, this clonotype is medium-sized. CDR3 in amino acids: CASSTRERGSYEQYF. The J gene is TRBJ2-7, the V gene TRBV11-3; the D call of TRBD1 rests on TCRdb alone, since no DNA is present to check it. Looked up from germline, CDR1 is SGHNT and CDR2 is YENEEA. CDR3 length: 15 residues. Filled out from reference TRBV11-3 and TRBJ2-7, the complete variable domain reads EAGVVQSPRYKIIEKKQPVAFWCNPISGHNTLYWYLQNLGQGPELLIRYENEEAVDDSQLPKDRFSAERLKGVDSTLKIQPAELGDSAVYLCASSTRERGSYEQYFGPGTRLTVT.

The chain uses TRBV27 and TRBJ2-7; TCRdb's D call of TRBD2 is untestable without DNA. The CDR3 length is 14 residues. From germline, CDR1 is MNHEY and CDR2 SMNVEV (reference sequence). The chain's CDR3 is CASSLGGGTYEQYF.

The chain has TRBV18 and TRBJ1-2; TCRdb designates TRBD1, a call that cannot be tested without DNA. Germline V lookup: CDR1 KGHSH, CDR2 LQKENI. The CDR3 runs to 14 residues. This CDR3 is CASSPPLRAGGYTF.

Judged by frequency, this clonotype is medium-sized. The gene calls are TRBV11-3 and TRBJ2-1; with no DNA, the TCRdb D assignment of TRBD1 cannot be verified. CDR1 is SGHNT, CDR2 YENEEA, per germline. The CDR3 has 13 amino acids. The CDR3 here is CASAPGANNEQFF.

The chain employs TRBV7-6 and TRBJ2-2; TCRdb proposes TRBD1, but this gene call is untestable without DNA. This CDR3 comprises 17 residues. Per the germline V gene, CDR1 is SGHVS and CDR2 is FNYEAQ. The CDR3 region is CASSLVGGGGDGGELFF. The full variable domain, rest sourced from reference TRBV7-6 and TRBJ2-2, is GAGVSQSPRYKVTKRGQDVALRCDPISGHVSLYWYRQALGQGPEFLTYFNYEAQQDKSGLPNDRFSAERPEGSISTLTIQRTEQRDSAMYRCASSLVGGGGDGGELFFGEGSRLTVL.

The CDR3 here is CASSVTGTGGKQFF. This chain joins TRBV5-6 and TRBJ2-1; TCRdb's D call, TRBD1, is unchecked because there is no DNA. The CDR3 is 14 residues long. Germline lookup yields CDR1 SGHDT and CDR2 YYEEEE.

The chain recombines TRBV12-3 or TRBV12-4 with TRBJ2-2; TCRdb proposes TRBD1, but this gene call is untestable without DNA. The CDR3 is made up of 15 amino acids. CDR3 in amino acids: CASSFQGSNTGELFF.

The chain recombines TRBV5-5 with TRBJ2-2; the TRBD1 assignment by TCRdb is unverifiable without DNA. Germline CDR1 and CDR2: SGHKS and YYEKEE (reference sequence). The CDR3 spans 16 residues. The CDR3 sequence: CASSPRQAANTGELFF.

The chain joins TRBV12-3 or TRBV12-4 to TRBJ2-7; checking the TCRdb D call of TRBD1 is not possible without DNA. The CDR3 is made up of 13 amino acids. CDR3 amino acids: CASRGDTRYEQYF.

The chain has TRBV5-4 and TRBJ2-7; absent DNA, TCRdb's TRBD1 call cannot be checked. Germline V gives CDR1 SGHNT, CDR2 YYREEE (reference sequence). This CDR3 comprises 12 residues. CDR3 loop: CASSLKGYEQYF.

The CDR3 loop is CASRRAEYGYTF. The genes are TRBV19 and TRBJ1-2. Per the germline V gene, CDR1 is LNHDA and CDR2 is SQIVND (reference sequence). CDR3 length: 12 residues. Complete variable domain (other parts from reference TRBV19 and TRBJ1-2): DGGITQSPKYLFRKEGQNVTLSCEQNLNHDAMYWYRQDPGQGLRLIYYSQIVNDFQKGDIAEGYSVSREKKESFPLTVTSAQKNPTAFYLCASRRAEYGYTFGSGTRLTVV.

The chain carries TRBV19 and TRBJ1-6. Germline lookup yields CDR1 LNHDA and CDR2 SQIVND (reference sequence). The CDR3 length is 16 residues. The CDR3 loop reads CASSIGTQVDNSPLHF.

This CDR3 is CASTMTQGGNSPLHF. The chain joins TRBV27 to TRBJ1-6; the D gene TCRdb calls, TRBD1, cannot be checked with no DNA. The CDR3 has 15 amino acids. Per germline, CDR1 MNHEY and CDR2 SMNVEV (reference sequence).

The V and J genes are TRBV18 and TRBJ2-6; the TCRdb D gene call, TRBD2, has no DNA to confirm it. The CDR3 length is 17 residues. From germline, CDR1 is KGHSH and CDR2 LQKENI. The CDR3 region is CASSPRQGYTGANVLTF.

V usage is TRBV12-3 or TRBV12-4 and J usage is TRBJ2-1; the D gene TCRdb calls, TRBD2, cannot be checked with no DNA. This CDR3 is built from 15 residues. The CDR3 reads CASSFLAGGPLEQFF.

The chain uses TRBV18 and TRBJ2-1. CDR1 KGHSH and CDR2 LQKENI come from the germline V gene. The length of the CDR3 is 13 residues. The CDR3 reads CASSPGNSPEQFF.

The chain carries TRBV19 and TRBJ1-4; checking the TCRdb D call of TRBD1 is not possible without DNA. Per the germline V gene, CDR1 is LNHDA and CDR2 is SQIVND (reference sequence). This CDR3 spans 15 amino acids. The CDR3 sequence: CASSRGQGEDEKLFF.

This chain joins TRBV6-2 or TRBV6-3 and TRBJ1-1. Per germline, CDR1 MNHEY and CDR2 SVGEGT. The CDR3 spans 13 residues. The CDR3 here is CASSNTPSAEAFF.

This chain joins TRBV19 and TRBJ1-5; TCRdb's D call of TRBD1 is untestable without DNA. Germline lookup yields CDR1 LNHDA and CDR2 SQIVND (reference sequence). This CDR3 contains 15 residues. CDR3 region: CASSIDPVRDQPQHF.

The chain has TRBV18 and TRBJ1-6; the TCRdb D gene call, TRBD1, has no DNA to confirm it. Germline CDR1 and CDR2: KGHSH and LQKENI. The CDR3 runs 14 residues. The CDR3 sequence: CASSPAVEGSPLHF.

This chain links TRBV6-6 with TRBJ1-5. Germline V gives CDR1 MNHNY, CDR2 SVGAGI (reference sequence). The CDR3 totals 13 residues. CDR3 loop: CASSYGEGKPQHF.

The genes are TRBV6-2 or TRBV6-3 and TRBJ2-3; TCRdb selects TRBD2, and the lack of DNA leaves this call unchecked. The CDR3 has 15 amino acids. CDR1 is MNHEY, CDR2 SVGEGT, per germline. CDR3: CASRLAGAGTDTQYF.

The chain has TRBV5-6 and TRBJ1-4; TCRdb gives TRBD1 as the D gene, but with no DNA this cannot be confirmed. Germline CDR1 is SGHDT and CDR2 is YYEEEE. This CDR3 comprises 13 residues. This chain's CDR3 is CASSRRAGEKLFF.